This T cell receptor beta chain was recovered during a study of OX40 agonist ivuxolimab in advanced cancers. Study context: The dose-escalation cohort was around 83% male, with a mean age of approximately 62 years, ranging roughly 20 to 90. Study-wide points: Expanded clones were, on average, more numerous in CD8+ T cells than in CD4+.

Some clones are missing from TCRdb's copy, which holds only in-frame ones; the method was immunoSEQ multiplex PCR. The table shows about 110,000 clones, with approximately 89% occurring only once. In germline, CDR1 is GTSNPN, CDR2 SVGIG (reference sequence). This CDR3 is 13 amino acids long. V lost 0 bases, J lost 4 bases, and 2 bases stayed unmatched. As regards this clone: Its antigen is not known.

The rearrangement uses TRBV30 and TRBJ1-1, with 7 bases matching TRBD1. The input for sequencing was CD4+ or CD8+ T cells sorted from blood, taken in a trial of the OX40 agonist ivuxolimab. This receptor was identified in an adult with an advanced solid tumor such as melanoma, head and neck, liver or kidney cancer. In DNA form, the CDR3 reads TGTGCCTGGAGTGTCAGGGGGGGCACTGAAGCTTTCTTT. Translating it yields CAWSVRGGTEAFF.